Shown below are 17 T cell receptor beta chains from a single sample sequenced in a study of blood T cell repertoires in COVID-19. Assay used: immunoSEQ multiplex PCR; TCRdb lists only in-frame clones, some missing. The profile shows 150,000 to 200,000 clones, roughly 87% of them singletons. The sequenced sample consisted of peripheral blood. These receptors were obtained from a woman aged 45-59 years with acute or convalescent COVID-19.

The rearrangement joins TRBV7-2 to TRBJ1-1, with 7 positions matching TRBD1. Germline V CDR1 and CDR2: SGHTA, FQGNSA. Losses at the gene ends were 1 base for V and 9 bases for J; bases not matched to a gene: 5. The CDR3 is made up of 13 amino acids. CDR3 sequence: CASSLEGTAKAFF. CDR3 coding DNA: TGTGCCAGCAGCTTAGAGGGGACAGCTAAAGCTTTCTTT.

This clone was seen only a few times. The chain joins TRBV11-3 to TRBJ2-5; TRBD2 is a possible D gene (6 bases). CDR1 is SGHNT and CDR2 is YENEEA in the germline V gene. The CDR3 has 16 residues. V was shortened by 1 base and J by 3 bases, with 15 bases between the two germline ends. CDR3 in amino acids: CASSLVIASDEETQYF. The CDR3 nucleotides read TGTGCCAGCAGCTTAGTTATAGCTAGCGATGAAGAGACCCAGTACTTC.

DNA of the CDR3: TGTGCCAGCATAGTTGGACTAGCGGGAGAGACCCAGTACTTC. This gives the protein CASIVGLAGETQYF. The chain recombines TRBV6-5 with TRBJ2-5; 11 positions match TRBD2. The V and J ends lost 7 bases and 4 bases, in that order; junction bases with no gene match: 5. The CDR3 spans 14 residues. Germline values: CDR1 MNHEY, CDR2 SVGAGI.

In this sample, this clone turned up once. V is TRBV14 and J is TRBJ1-2; a possible D gene is TRBD1 (6 bases). Per the germline V gene, CDR1 is SGHDN and CDR2 is FVKESK. This CDR3 has 14 amino acids. Between the trimmed V and J ends, which lost 4 bases and 5 bases, there was a span of 14 bases. This CDR3 is CASSRTGYFYGYTF. The CDR3 DNA is TGTGCCAGCAGCCGTACAGGGTATTTTTATGGCTACACCTTC.

V usage is TRBV6-2 or TRBV6-3 and J usage is TRBJ1-2, with D perhaps TRBD1 (5 bases). Looked up from germline, CDR1 is MNHEY and CDR2 is SVGEGT. V lost 3 bases to trimming and J lost 0 bases, with 11 bases between them. The CDR3 contains 15 residues. The CDR3 is CASSYDPGSNYGYTF. The CDR3 DNA follows: TGTGCCAGCAGTTATGACCCAGGGTCTAACTATGGCTACACCTTC.

This clone was seen more than once but under ten times. The genes are TRBV18 and TRBJ2-5; D is unclear. CDR1 is KGHSH and CDR2 is LQKENI in the germline V gene. This CDR3 spans 12 amino acids. The V end lost 5 bases, the J end lost 2 bases, and 6 bases lay between the germline ends. The DNA for the CDR3 is TGTGCCAGCTCAACTGCTCAAGAGACCCAGTACTTC. Its translation: CASSTAQETQYF.

The V call is TRBV6-4, the J call TRBJ2-2; 7 nucleotides line up with TRBD1. The CDR3 is 16 residues long. V was clipped by 7 bases and J by 6 bases; unmatched bases: 14. CDR1 is MRHNA and CDR2 is SNTAGT in the germline V gene. The CDR3 sequence is CASISASTGVSGELFF. The CDR3 DNA reads TGTGCCAGCATCTCCGCCAGTACAGGGGTGTCCGGGGAGCTGTTTTTT.

The chain links TRBV6-2 or TRBV6-3 to TRBJ2-2; D might be TRBD2 (6 bases). With 4 bases removed from V and 6 bases from J, the gap between germline ends came to 15 bases. CDR3 length: 15 amino acids. The germline gives CDR1 MNHEY, CDR2 SVGEGT. The CDR3 protein is CASSWRGGGAGELFF. The CDR3 DNA sequence: TGTGCCAGCAGTTGGAGGGGAGGAGGGGCCGGGGAGCTGTTTTTT.

The V call is TRBV28, the J call TRBJ2-3; no clear D gene. The germline V gene has CDR1 MDHEN and CDR2 SYDVKM. The CDR3 spans 14 residues. Trimming took 1 base from V and 2 from J, leaving 7 bases between them. The CDR3 region has the DNA TGTGCCAGCAGTTTATCGATAGTCACAGATACGCAGTATTTT. Amino acids: CASSLSIVTDTQYF.

This rearrangement joins TRBV24-1 to TRBJ2-7; 12 bases are a match to TRBD1. The CDR3 spans 16 residues. V trimming: 4 bases; J trimming: 5 bases; junction bases outside the gene matches: 8. Germline CDR1 reads KGHDR; CDR2 reads SFDVKD. CDR3 residues: CATSDPGTGGLHEQYF. The CDR3 DNA is TGTGCCACCAGTGACCCCGGGACAGGGGGCCTCCACGAGCAGTACTTC.

In DNA form, the CDR3 reads TGTGCCTGGAGTGACTCTAGCGGAGCCTACAATGAGCAGTTCTTC. Its translation is CAWSDSSGAYNEQFF. The V and J genes are TRBV30 and TRBJ2-1; 7 positions agree with TRBD2. CDR1 and CDR2 (germline): GTSNPN, SVGIG (reference sequence). V lost 1 base to trimming and J lost 2 bases; unmatched junction nucleotides: 5. The CDR3 totals 15 residues.

The sample holds one count of this clone. Other DNA sequences within the sample encode an identical CDR3. The V and J genes are TRBV6-5 and TRBJ1-1; D possibly corresponds to TRBD1 (5 bases). Between the trimmed V and J ends, which lost 0 bases and 3 bases, there was a span of 11 bases. In germline, CDR1 is MNHEY, CDR2 SVGAGI. This CDR3 is built from 15 residues. The CDR3 DNA is TGTGCCAGCAGTTACTCCGCCAGGGTGGACACTGAAGCTTTCTTT. Its protein is CASSYSARVDTEAFF.

This clone was seen a handful of times. This sequence joins TRBV28 and TRBJ1-4; TRBD1 matches at 10 bases. V lost 8 bases to trimming and J lost 8 bases; unmatched junction nucleotides: 8. Germline CDR1 MDHEN, CDR2 SYDVKM. This CDR3 is 14 amino acids long. The CDR3 DNA is TGTGCCAGCCGAAGACAGGGGGCGCGAGAAAAACTGTTTTTT. This translates into CASRRQGAREKLFF.

The V gene is TRBV7-8, the J gene TRBJ1-5, with unresolved D. V was clipped by 5 bases and J by 0 bases, with 8 bases between them. Germline lookup yields CDR1 SGHVS and CDR2 FQNEAQ. The CDR3 spans 14 residues. CDR3 coding DNA: TGTGCCAGCAGCATCATAGATAGCAATCAGCCCCAGCATTTT. The encoded protein is CASSIIDSNQPQHF.

This chain links TRBV5-6 with TRBJ1-2; D call uncertain. V lost 0 bases and J lost 2, with 8 bases in between. CDR3 length: 14 residues. The germline gives CDR1 SGHDT, CDR2 YYEEEE. CDR3 bases: TGTGCCAGCAGCTTGGTACAGAAAAACTATGGCTACACCTTC. Its protein is CASSLVQKNYGYTF.

The V gene is TRBV19, the J gene TRBJ1-1, with 11 nucleotides matching TRBD1. CDR1 LNHDA and CDR2 SQIVND come from the germline V gene (reference sequence). V trimming: 6 bases; J trimming: 7 bases; junction bases outside the gene matches: 7. The CDR3 has 14 amino acids. The chain's CDR3 is CASRPRDRGDEAFF. In DNA, the CDR3 is TGTGCCAGTAGACCCCGGGACAGGGGGGATGAAGCTTTCTTT.

This sequence joins TRBV18 and TRBJ1-1; D possibly corresponds to TRBD1 (6 bases). The V gene's germline CDR1 is KGHSH and CDR2 LQKENI. Trimming stripped 5 bases from V and 0 bases from J, with 13 bases between. CDR3 length: 15 residues. The CDR3 DNA reads TGTGCCAGCTCAACACAACAGGGTTTGAACACTGAAGCTTTCTTT. This codes for CASSTQQGLNTEAFF.